The 27 T cell receptor beta chains reported below all come from one sample, sequenced in a study of shared clonotypes between healthy human individuals. Naivety among CD8 cells was defined by CD45RO negativity and positive CCR7 selection, thereby excluding terminally differentiated effector memory CD45RA+ cells. Method: immunoSEQ multiplex PCR; TCRdb's copy keeps in-frame clones and lacks some. This sample has about 2,100,000 clones; about 92% occur once, and the top ten carry about 1.5%. The specimen sequenced was naive CD8+ T cells from PBMCs. These receptor sequences come from a man aged 18 to 30 in good health. Some clones in this sample may be carry-over from other donors' samples.

The CDR3 loop reads CASSPREGLAVNEQFF. The CDR3 DNA reads as TGCGCCAGCAGCCCGCGCGAGGGACTAGCGGTTAATGAGCAGTTCTTC. J is TRBJ2-1 and V is TRBV4-1, with 11 bases matching TRBD2. Trimming cost V 4 bases and J 7 bases; bases outside gene matches: 9. The CDR3 extends over 16 amino acids. Germline V CDR1 and CDR2: MGHRA, YSYEKL.

The gene calls are TRBV14 and TRBJ2-3; D remains unclear. The V gene's germline CDR1 is SGHDN and CDR2 FVKESK. The CDR3 totals 15 residues. V shed 2 bases and J shed 2 bases, with 11 bases lying between them. CDR3 region: CASSQYGRLTDTQYF. The CDR3 coding sequence is TGTGCCAGCAGCCAATACGGAAGACTCACAGATACGCAGTATTTT.

The V gene is TRBV11-2, the J gene TRBJ2-1; D not certain. In germline, CDR1 is SGHAT, CDR2 FQNNGV. V lost 2 bases and J lost 11, with 10 bases in between. There are 12 residues in the CDR3. The CDR3 spells CASSLRSSQQFF. The CDR3, as DNA: TGTGCCAGCAGCTTAAGGTCCTCGCAGCAGTTCTTC.

The chain joins TRBV28 to TRBJ2-5; D is possibly TRBD1 or TRBD2 (5 bases each). V was pared by 3 bases and J by 5 bases, with 13 bases between. The CDR3 totals 14 residues. Per germline, CDR1 MDHEN and CDR2 SYDVKM. The CDR3 region is CASSLRGVGETQYF. In DNA form, the CDR3 reads TGTGCCAGCAGTTTGAGGGGTGTGGGGGAGACCCAGTACTTC.

V is TRBV19 and J is TRBJ2-7; D gene uncertain. This CDR3 region has 15 residues. Trimming shortened V by 3 bases and J by 0 bases, and 12 bases separated the two germline ends. Germline values: CDR1 LNHDA, CDR2 SQIVND (reference sequence). The CDR3 DNA reads TGTGCCAGTAGTATCTCGGCGAAGAGCTCCTACGAGCAGTACTTC. Translated: CASSISAKSSYEQYF.

The J gene is TRBJ1-1, the V gene TRBV18; the D gene is possibly TRBD1 (6 bases). This CDR3 is 14 amino acids long. Germline lookup yields CDR1 KGHSH and CDR2 LQKENI. The V gene lost 2 bases and the J gene lost 6 bases, with 13 bases spanning the gap. The CDR3 loop reads CASSPMRGAAEAFF. The CDR3 nucleotides are TGTGCCAGCTCACCAATGAGGGGGGCCGCTGAAGCTTTCTTT.

About this clone itself: The sample has other DNA sequences that encode this CDR3 too. The V gene is TRBV27, the J gene TRBJ2-7; D ambiguous. Trimming cost V 0 bases and J 0 bases, with 3 bases left between them. Germline CDR1 MNHEY, CDR2 SMNVEV (reference sequence). The CDR3 length is 13 residues. The CDR3 DNA reads as TGTGCCAGCAGTTTATCGATCTCCTACGAGCAGTACTTC. It translates to CASSLSISYEQYF.

The sample holds one count of this clone. The chain has TRBV4-1 and TRBJ2-5, with D tentatively TRBD1 or TRBD2 (5 bases each). The CDR3 contains 15 residues. V gave up 3 bases and J gave up 5 bases, with 16 bases separating them. CDR1 is MGHRA and CDR2 is YSYEKL in the germline V gene. CDR3 nucleotides: TGCGCCAGCAGCCACGGGACGGAGGTTTGGGAGACCCAGTACTTC. It is translated as CASSHGTEVWETQYF.

The V and J genes are TRBV4-1 and TRBJ2-7; the match to TRBD1 covers 8 bases. Unmatched junction bases numbered 8, after V lost 1 base and J lost 3 bases. In germline, CDR1 is MGHRA, CDR2 YSYEKL. This CDR3 has 16 residues. The CDR3 region has the DNA TGCGCCAGCAGCCAAGGGGGACAGGTTGGGCTCTACGAGCAGTACTTC. Amino acid sequence: CASSQGGQVGLYEQYF.

The chain carries TRBV7-9 and TRBJ1-1; D is perhaps TRBD1 (5 bases). Germline V lookup: CDR1 SEHNR, CDR2 FQNEAQ (reference sequence). With 6 bases removed from V and 0 bases from J, the gap between germline ends came to 17 bases. The CDR3 extends over 16 amino acids. The CDR3 region is CASRPNSGIMNTEAFF. The CDR3 nucleotides read TGTGCCAGCAGGCCAAACTCAGGGATCATGAACACTGAAGCTTTCTTT.

The chain uses TRBV5-1 and TRBJ1-1, with 9 bases that match TRBD1. With V trimmed by 4 bases and J by 3 bases, 19 bases remained unmatched. This CDR3 spans 19 amino acids. Germline-derived CDR1 and CDR2 are SGHRS and YFSETQ. CDR3 nucleotides: TGCGCCAGCAGCCGAGGGCGCCTCAGGACAGGGGTAGGTGACACTGAAGCTTTCTTT. Protein sequence: CASSRGRLRTGVGDTEAFF.

The chain combines TRBV7-9 with TRBJ1-2; 7 bases are shared with TRBD1. V gave up 8 bases and J gave up 5 bases; unmatched junction bases: 14. The CDR3 loop spans 15 amino acids. Per germline, CDR1 SEHNR and CDR2 FQNEAQ (reference sequence). CDR3 in amino acids: CASSYPGTVDYGYTF. CDR3 nucleotide sequence: TGTGCCAGCTCTTATCCGGGGACAGTCGATTATGGCTACACCTTC.

To note about this clone: Other DNA sequences within the sample encode an identical CDR3. CDR3 in amino acids: CASSLAPSSYEQYF. Here the CDR3 DNA reads TGTGCCAGCAGTCTAGCGCCAAGCTCCTACGAGCAGTACTTC. The chain employs TRBV27 and TRBJ2-7, with D possibly being TRBD2 (6 bases). The CDR3 has 14 residues. Trimming removed 5 bases from V and 0 bases from J, with 11 bases in between. The V gene's germline CDR1 is MNHEY and CDR2 SMNVEV (reference sequence).

The V and J genes are TRBV7-2 and TRBJ1-1; D gene ambiguous. The germline V and J ends were trimmed by 1 base and 6 bases, with 6 bases remaining between them. The CDR3 spans 12 residues. CDR1 and CDR2 (germline): SGHTA, FQGNSA. CDR3 protein: CASSLGWAEAFF. As DNA, the CDR3 is TGTGCCAGCAGCTTAGGTTGGGCTGAAGCTTTCTTT.

The gene calls are TRBV28 and TRBJ2-7; TRBD2 matches at 7 bases. Germline CDR1 MDHEN, CDR2 SYDVKM. The CDR3 is 14 amino acids. The V gene end was trimmed by 3 bases and the J gene end by 3 bases; junction bases not matched to a gene: 5. The CDR3 DNA sequence: TGTGCCAGCAGTTTTGGGAGGGCAGGCTACGAGCAGTACTTC. This codes for CASSFGRAGYEQYF.

This chain connects TRBV5-1 to TRBJ1-1; possibly TRBD1 for D (5 bases). Trimming left V 0 bases short and J 11 bases short, with 17 bases between. This CDR3 is built from 14 residues. Germline CDR1 and CDR2: SGHRS and YFSETQ. The CDR3 region has the DNA TGCGCCAGCAGCTTGGTGGGGCCCAGGGAGGAGGCTTTCTTT. Protein sequence: CASSLVGPREEAFF.

This chain uses TRBV7-9 with TRBJ2-6, with D unresolved. V shed 1 base and J shed 0 bases, with 7 bases lying between them. The CDR3 spans 16 residues. The germline V gene has CDR1 SEHNR and CDR2 FQNEAQ (reference sequence). The DNA for the CDR3 is TGTGCCAGCAGCTTAGGACGGATCTCTGGGGCCAACGTCCTGACTTTC. This translates into CASSLGRISGANVLTF.

About this clone itself: Other DNA sequences of this sample code for an identical CDR3. CDR3 sequence (DNA): TGTGCCAGCAGTGAAGACAGGGGCTCCTACAATGAGCAGTTCTTC. It codes for CASSEDRGSYNEQFF. The chain combines TRBV6-1 with TRBJ2-1; 7 bases fit TRBD1. Germline values: CDR1 MNHNS, CDR2 SASEGT. The CDR3 contains 15 residues. The trim removed 1 base at V and 0 bases at J, leaving 0 bases unmatched.

This clone was seen a single time. The rearrangement joins TRBV11-3 to TRBJ2-3, with D perhaps assigned TRBD1 or TRBD2 (5 bases each). The CDR3 is 12 residues long. The V gene lost 11 bases and the J gene lost 4 bases, with 13 bases spanning the gap. Germline V gene sequence: CDR1 SGHNT, CDR2 YENEEA. The CDR3: CALGVAPDTQYF. CDR3 DNA: TGTGCCCTGGGGGTTGCTCCAGATACGCAGTATTTT.

This chain links TRBV5-8 with TRBJ1-1; D call uncertain. V shed 1 base and J shed 0 bases, with 7 bases lying between them. This CDR3 region has 14 residues. The germline V gene encodes CDR1 SGHTS and CDR2 YDEGEE. The CDR3 bases are TGTGCCAGCAGCTTGATAGGTCTGAACACTGAAGCTTTCTTT. It yields the protein CASSLIGLNTEAFF.

V is TRBV6-5 and J is TRBJ2-7; D possibly corresponds to TRBD1 (6 bases). Trimming took off 0 bases at V and 5 bases at J, with 11 bases between the two ends. This CDR3 has 14 residues. Germline values: CDR1 MNHEY, CDR2 SVGAGI. CDR3 residues: CASSYSDRTHEQYF. The CDR3 DNA reads as TGTGCCAGCAGTTACTCGGACAGAACCCACGAGCAGTACTTC.

V usage is TRBV19 and J usage is TRBJ1-5, with 9 bases fitting TRBD1. The germline V gene has CDR1 LNHDA and CDR2 SQIVND (reference sequence). J gave up 2 bases and V 6 bases, and 17 bases lay outside the gene matches. The CDR3 spans 19 residues. CDR3 in amino acids: CASSVKRDRVVSGNQPQHF. In nucleotides, the CDR3 is TGTGCCAGTAGCGTCAAACGGGACAGGGTGGTTTCGGGCAATCAGCCCCAGCATTTT.

The CDR3 DNA is TGTGCCAGCAGCCCGAGTGAACTAGCGGTGTACCAAGAGACCCAGTACTTC. Its translation: CASSPSELAVYQETQYF. This chain uses TRBV11-2 with TRBJ2-5, with 8 bases aligning to TRBD2. The CDR3 runs to 17 residues. The germline gives CDR1 SGHAT, CDR2 FQNNGV. V shed 5 bases and J 0 bases; nucleotides not matched to a gene: 11.

The chain has TRBV7-2 and TRBJ2-7; 14 bases match TRBD2. Germline V gives CDR1 SGHTA, CDR2 FQGNSA. J was trimmed by 3 bases and V by 1 base; bases with no gene match: 5. The CDR3 is made up of 17 amino acids. The CDR3 region is CASSLVGLAGEGYEQYF. For the CDR3, the DNA is TGTGCCAGCAGCTTAGTGGGACTAGCGGGAGAGGGCTACGAGCAGTACTTC.

The chain joins TRBV6-5 to TRBJ1-2, with TRBD1 matching over 7 bases. Germline V gene data show CDR1 as MNHEY and CDR2 as SVGAGI. Germline trimming cut 5 bases from V and 3 bases from J; bases unmatched to any gene: 6. This CDR3 comprises 14 residues. CDR3 DNA sequence: TGTGCCAGCAGTACATTGACAGGGTACTATGGCTACACCTTC. Translation: CASSTLTGYYGYTF.

The chain uses TRBV27 and TRBJ1-1; D perhaps matches TRBD1 (6 bases). The germline gives CDR1 MNHEY, CDR2 SMNVEV (reference sequence). The CDR3 extends over 15 amino acids. V was clipped by 1 base and J by 4 bases, with 13 bases between them. In nucleotides, the CDR3 is TGTGCCAGCAGTTTATGGTCAGGGGACCCCACTGAAGCTTTCTTT. This gives the protein CASSLWSGDPTEAFF.

The J gene is TRBJ2-5, the V gene TRBV9; no clear D. Germline values: CDR1 SGDLS, CDR2 YYNGEE. This CDR3 has 13 amino acids. The V end was cut by 3 bases, the J end by 1 base, with 7 bases between. This chain's CDR3 is CASSESFQETQYF. Here the CDR3 DNA reads TGTGCCAGCAGCGAGTCGTTCCAAGAGACCCAGTACTTC. The variable domain in full, with the rest retrieved from reference TRBV9 and TRBJ2-5, is DSGVTQTPKHLITATGQRVTLRCSPRSGDLSVYWYQQSLDQGLQFLIQYYNGEERAKGNILERFSAQQFPDLHSELNLSSLELGDSALYFCASSESFQETQYFGPGTRLLVL.